The next 6 T cell receptor beta chains were all read from a single sample in a study of T cell responses to AZD1222 COVID-19 vaccine. Clones were read by immunoSEQ multiplex PCR, and TCRdb kept only the in-frame ones, dropping some. The sample consists of about 180,000 clones, around nine tenths of them appearing once. Source: peripheral blood, taken 28 days after the second AZD1222 dose. Source of these receptors: an adult who received the AZD1222 COVID-19 vaccine.

The chain recombines TRBV7-2 with TRBJ1-1; perhaps TRBD1 as D (5 bases). The CDR3 length is 15 residues. Trimming cost V 2 bases and J 8 bases, with 18 bases left between them. In germline, CDR1 is SGHTA, CDR2 FQGNSA. Here the CDR3 reads CASSLTGFGGLEAFF. As DNA, the CDR3 is TGTGCCAGCAGCTTAACAGGTTTCGGGGGGTTGGAAGCTTTCTTT.

The chain employs TRBV4-1 and TRBJ2-7; no clear D gene. The germline gives CDR1 MGHRA, CDR2 YSYEKL. CDR3 length equals 17 residues. V gave up 1 base and J gave up 1 base, with 17 bases separating them. CDR3 protein: CASSQVLRRKESYEQYF. In DNA, the CDR3 is TGCGCCAGCAGCCAAGTGCTGAGGAGAAAGGAATCCTACGAGCAGTACTTC.

The rearrangement joins TRBV2 to TRBJ2-1; 7 bases fit TRBD1. The CDR3 length is 13 residues. The V segment lost 7 bases and the J segment 4 bases; nucleotides outside the gene matches: 4. Germline V gene data show CDR1 as SNHLY and CDR2 as FYNNEI. CDR3 loop: CASNKQGYNEQFF. Here the CDR3 DNA reads TGTGCCAGCAATAAACAGGGGTACAATGAGCAGTTCTTC.

V and J are TRBV5-1 and TRBJ1-1; 7 bases agree with TRBD1. The germline CDR1 and CDR2 sequences are SGHRS and YFSETQ. J was trimmed by 4 bases and V by 2 bases; bases with no gene match: 5. There are 14 residues in the CDR3. CDR3 in amino acids: CASSLQGSGTEAFF. The DNA of the CDR3 is TGCGCCAGCAGCTTACAGGGGAGCGGCACTGAAGCTTTCTTT.

V gene TRBV7-8 combines with J gene TRBJ2-3; either TRBD1 or TRBD2 may supply D (5 bases each). Trimming left V 2 bases short and J 6 bases short, with 18 bases between. The V gene's germline CDR1 is SGHVS and CDR2 FQNEAQ. The length of the CDR3 is 16 residues. CDR3 region: CASSLRGPGSLDTQYF. In DNA form, the CDR3 reads TGTGCCAGCAGCTTACGGGGCCCAGGGAGTTTGGATACGCAGTATTTT.

J is TRBJ2-7 and V is TRBV14; 8 bases match TRBD1. This CDR3 comprises 15 residues. CDR1 SGHDN and CDR2 FVKESK come from the germline V gene. Trimming removed 0 bases from V and 2 bases from J; junction bases left unmatched: 3. This chain's CDR3 is CASSQDRDRPYEQYF. The CDR3 coding sequence is TGTGCCAGCAGCCAAGATCGGGACAGGCCCTACGAGCAGTACTTC.